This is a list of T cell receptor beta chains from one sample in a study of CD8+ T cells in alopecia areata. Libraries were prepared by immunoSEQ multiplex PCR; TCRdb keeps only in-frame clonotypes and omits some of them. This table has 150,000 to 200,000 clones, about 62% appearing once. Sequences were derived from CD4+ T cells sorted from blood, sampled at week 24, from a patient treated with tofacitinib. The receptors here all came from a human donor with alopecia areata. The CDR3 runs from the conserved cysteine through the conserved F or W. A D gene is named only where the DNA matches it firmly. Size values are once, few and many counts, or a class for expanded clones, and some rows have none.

CDR3 protein: CASSAILEYNEQFF
CDR3 DNA: TGCGCCAGCAGCGCTATACTAGAGTACAATGAGCAGTTCTTC
D gene: .
V gene: TRBV5-1
J gene: TRBJ2-1
clone size: .

CDR3 protein: CASHAGISQPQHF
CDR3 DNA: TGTGCCAGCCACGCAGGGATAAGTCAGCCCCAGCATTTT
D gene: .
V gene: TRBV27
J gene: TRBJ1-5
clone size: .

CDR3 protein: CASSNGRPMNEQFF
CDR3 DNA: TGTGCCAGTAGTAACGGGAGGCCCATGAATGAGCAGTTCTTC
D gene: TRBD2
V gene: TRBV19
J gene: TRBJ2-1
clone size: .

CDR3 protein: CASSVAKGSARHPSTDTQYF
CDR3 DNA: TGTGCCAGCAGTGTAGCGAAGGGGTCGGCAAGGCATCCTAGCACAGATACGCAGTATTTT
D gene: .
V gene: TRBV2
J gene: TRBJ2-3
clone size: .

CDR3 protein: CASSTDSPHEQFF
CDR3 DNA: TGTGCCAGCTCAACCGACAGTCCTCACGAGCAGTTCTTC
D gene: .
V gene: TRBV18
J gene: TRBJ2-1
clone size: few

CDR3 protein: CASSQRGTQYF
CDR3 DNA: TGCGCCAGCAGCCAACGAGGTACGCAGTATTTT
D gene: .
V gene: TRBV4-1
J gene: TRBJ2-3
clone size: .

CDR3 protein: CASTGTGYNEQFF
CDR3 DNA: TGTGCCAGCACCGGGACAGGGTACAATGAGCAGTTCTTC
D gene: TRBD1
V gene: TRBV2
J gene: TRBJ2-1
clone size: .

CDR3 protein: CASSPTGTTPEAFF
CDR3 DNA: TGCGCCAGCAGCCCGACAGGGACAACCCCCGAAGCTTTCTTT
D gene: TRBD1
V gene: TRBV4-1
J gene: TRBJ1-1
clone size: .

CDR3 protein: CSVSSSGGTSYEQYF
CDR3 DNA: TGCAGCGTGTCCTCGAGCGGGGGGACTTCCTACGAGCAGTACTTC
D gene: TRBD2
V gene: TRBV29-1
J gene: TRBJ2-7
clone size: .

CDR3 protein: CATSPGPDQPQHF
CDR3 DNA: TGTGCCACCAGCCCGGGGCCCGATCAGCCCCAGCATTTT
D gene: .
V gene: TRBV15
J gene: TRBJ1-5
clone size: .

CDR3 protein: CASSWTSSTDTQYF
CDR3 DNA: TGCGCCAGCAGCTGGACGTCTAGCACAGATACGCAGTATTTT
D gene: .
V gene: TRBV5-1
J gene: TRBJ2-3
clone size: .

CDR3 protein: CASSQELAGVDTQYF
CDR3 DNA: TGTGCCAGCAGCCAAGAACTAGCGGGAGTAGATACGCAGTATTTT
D gene: TRBD2
V gene: TRBV4-2
J gene: TRBJ2-3
clone size: .

CDR3 protein: CASSFQGGAYEQYF
CDR3 DNA: TGTGCCAGCAGCTTTCAGGGCGGGGCCTACGAGCAGTACTTC
D gene: .
V gene: TRBV7-2
J gene: TRBJ2-7
clone size: .

CDR3 protein: CASRRLAGGSGEQYF
CDR3 DNA: TGTGCCAGCAGACGGCTAGCGGGGGGATCGGGGGAGCAGTACTTC
D gene: TRBD2
V gene: TRBV2
J gene: TRBJ2-7
clone size: .

CDR3 protein: CASSYRDSPNYGYTF
CDR3 DNA: TGTGCCAGCAGCTACCGGGACAGCCCTAACTATGGCTACACCTTC
D gene: TRBD1
V gene: TRBV7-8
J gene: TRBJ1-2
clone size: once

CDR3 protein: CASSQVEGTGETQYF
CDR3 DNA: TGTGCCAGCAGCCAAGTCGAGGGGACAGGGGAGACCCAGTACTTC
D gene: TRBD1
V gene: TRBV4-2
J gene: TRBJ2-5
clone size: few

CDR3 protein: CASAGANVLTF
CDR3 DNA: TGTGCCAGTGCTGGGGCCAACGTCCTGACTTTC
D gene: .
V gene: TRBV28
J gene: TRBJ2-6
clone size: few

CDR3 protein: CASSIGTGSSGNTIYF
CDR3 DNA: TGTGCCAGCAGCATCGGGACGGGGAGCTCTGGAAACACCATATATTTT
D gene: .
V gene: TRBV21-1
J gene: TRBJ1-3
clone size: few

CDR3 protein: CASSLGPGGGGEKLFF
CDR3 DNA: TGTGCCAGCAGCTTAGGCCCCGGGGGCGGGGGTGAAAAACTGTTTTTT
D gene: .
V gene: TRBV7-2
J gene: TRBJ1-4
clone size: .

CDR3 protein: CSVVADRVNTEAFF
CDR3 DNA: TGCAGCGTTGTCGCCGACAGAGTGAACACTGAAGCTTTCTTT
D gene: .
V gene: TRBV29-1
J gene: TRBJ1-1
clone size: .

CDR3 protein: CSTAGTGVTDTQYF
CDR3 DNA: TGCAGCACGGCCGGGACAGGGGTGACAGATACGCAGTATTTT
D gene: TRBD1
V gene: TRBV29-1
J gene: TRBJ2-3
clone size: few

CDR3 protein: CASRLGTYEQYF
CDR3 DNA: TGTGCCAGCAGACTCGGGACCTACGAGCAGTACTTC
D gene: .
V gene: TRBV7-2
J gene: TRBJ2-7
clone size: .

CDR3 protein: CASSLDRETGELFF
CDR3 DNA: TGTGCCAGCAGCTTAGATCGGGAGACCGGGGAGCTGTTTTTT
D gene: .
V gene: TRBV11-2
J gene: TRBJ2-2
clone size: .

CDR3 protein: CASSSPGLGGEQYF
CDR3 DNA: TGTGCCAGCAGTAGCCCCGGACTCGGCGGTGAGCAGTACTTC
D gene: .
V gene: TRBV6-6
J gene: TRBJ2-7
clone size: once

CDR3 protein: CASSPTSGNNEQFF
CDR3 DNA: TGTGCCAGCAGCCCCACTAGCGGAAACAATGAGCAGTTCTTC
D gene: TRBD2
V gene: TRBV11-2
J gene: TRBJ2-1
clone size: .

CDR3 protein: CASSGGVTEAFF
CDR3 DNA: TGTGCCAGCAGTGGAGGGGTCACTGAAGCTTTCTTT
D gene: .
V gene: TRBV2
J gene: TRBJ1-1
clone size: few

CDR3 protein: CASSVGLAVTYEQYF
CDR3 DNA: TGTGCCAGCAGCGTAGGACTAGCGGTTACCTACGAGCAGTACTTC
D gene: TRBD2
V gene: TRBV9
J gene: TRBJ2-7
clone size: .